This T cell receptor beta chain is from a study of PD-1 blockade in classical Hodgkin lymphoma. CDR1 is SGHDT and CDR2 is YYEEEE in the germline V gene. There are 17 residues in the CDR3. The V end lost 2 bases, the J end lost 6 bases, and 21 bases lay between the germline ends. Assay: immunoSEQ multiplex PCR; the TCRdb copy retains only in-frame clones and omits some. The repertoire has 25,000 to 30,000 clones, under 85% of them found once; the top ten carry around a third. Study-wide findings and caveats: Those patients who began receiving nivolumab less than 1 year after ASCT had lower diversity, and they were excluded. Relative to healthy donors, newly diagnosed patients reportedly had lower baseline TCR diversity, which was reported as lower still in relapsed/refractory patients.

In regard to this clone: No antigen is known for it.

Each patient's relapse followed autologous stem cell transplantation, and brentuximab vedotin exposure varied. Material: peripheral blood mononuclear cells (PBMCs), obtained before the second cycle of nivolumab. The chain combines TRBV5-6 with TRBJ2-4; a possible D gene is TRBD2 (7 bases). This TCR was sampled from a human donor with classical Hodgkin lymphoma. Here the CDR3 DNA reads TGTGCCAGCAGCTTAGGGGCCCTCGGGGGGCTGGGAAACATTCAGTACTTC. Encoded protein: CASSLGALGGLGNIQYF.